The 3 T cell receptor beta chains below all came from one sample that was sequenced in a study of blood T cell repertoires in COVID-19. Measured with immunoSEQ multiplex PCR; TCRdb has only the in-frame clones, and not every one. The table includes some 61,000 clones, approximately 90% detected once. The source material was peripheral blood. All receptors derive from a man aged 25-45 years with acute or convalescent COVID-19.

The chain carries TRBV6-1 and TRBJ2-5, with 7 bases identical to TRBD2. There are 15 residues in the CDR3. The ends lost 1 base at V and 6 bases at J; junction bases unmatched: 8. From germline, CDR1 is MNHNS and CDR2 SASEGT. In DNA, the CDR3 is TGTGCCAGCAGTGAAGGGAAAAACGGGAGGAAGACCCAGTACTTC. It yields the protein CASSEGKNGRKTQYF.

The chain recombines TRBV28 with TRBJ2-7, with TRBD1 as a possible D gene (7 bases). Trimming removed 6 bases from V and 3 bases from J, with 24 bases in between. CDR1 is MDHEN, CDR2 SYDVKM, per germline. CDR3 length: 17 residues. This CDR3 reads CASRLTGRGRTGYEQYF. The CDR3 nucleotides read TGTGCCAGCAGGCTTACGGGTCGGGGGCGGACAGGCTACGAGCAGTACTTC.

CDR3 residues: CASSQDSVYTF. The DNA for the CDR3 is TGTGCCAGCAGTCAGGACAGTGTGTACACCTTC. The chain couples TRBV7-9 to TRBJ1-2, with D maybe TRBD1 (6 bases). The CDR3 runs to 11 residues. V was trimmed by 6 bases and J by 11 bases, leaving 13 bases between them. Germline CDR1 and CDR2: SEHNR and FQNEAQ (reference sequence).